Shown below are 5 T cell receptor beta chains from a single sample sequenced in a study of low-dose radiotherapy and immunotherapy resistance in tumors. The time point is: before trial treatment. cDNA synthesis used a TRAV/TRBV-specific primer set for both chains. Both a constant-region primer and a V-primer adapter served to amplify TCRs across roughly 20 PCR cycles. MiXCR, run by TCRdb on the reads, gives a single entry per CDR3 protein. The data hold tens of thousands of distinct CDR3 sequences, with roughly a sixth observed a single time. Sequenced material: PBMCs, taken before treatment. These receptors were obtained from a male donor with prostate cancer.

Many counts were recorded for this clonotype. The chain links TRBV5-1 to TRBJ1-5; D is uncertain. V was clipped by 0 bases and J by 5 bases, with 9 bases between them. This CDR3 contains 14 residues. Germline V gives CDR1 SGHRS, CDR2 YFSETQ. The CDR3 spells CASSLEGPYQPQHF. The DNA of the CDR3 is TGCGCCAGCAGCTTGGAGGGTCCCTATCAGCCCCAGCATTTT. Variable domain in full (rest from reference TRBV5-1 and TRBJ1-5): KAGVTQTPRYLIKTRGQQVTLSCSPISGHRSVSWYQQTPGQGLQFLFEYFSETQRNKGNFPGRFSGRQFSNSRSEMNVSTLELGDSALYLCASSLEGPYQPQHFGDGTRLSIL.

Of note for this clonotype: A far larger clone is only one base removed, so a read error is likely. V gene TRBV15 combines with J gene TRBJ2-1; D is possibly TRBD1 or TRBD2 (5 bases each). The germline CDR1 and CDR2 sequences are LNHNV and YYDKDF (reference sequence). Trimming removed 5 bases from V and 10 bases from J, with 21 bases in between. The CDR3 totals 15 residues. CDR3 nucleotides: TGTGCCACCAGCTTGGGAGAAGGGGTTATGAGGGAGCAGTTCTTC. Amino acids: CATSLGEGVMREQFF.

Details on this clonotype: A far larger clone is a single base away, which makes a read error likely. The chain recombines TRBV5-6 with TRBJ2-1; TRBD1 might be the D (7 bases). V was clipped by 5 bases and J by 10 bases, with 19 bases between them. Germline V gene data show CDR1 as SGHDT and CDR2 as YYEEEE. The CDR3 has 14 residues. The CDR3 DNA reads TGTGCCAGCAGTTATTCAGGGGGGACTTGGGAGCAGTTCTTC. Translated, it gives CASSYSGGTWEQFF. The variable domain in full, completed from reference TRBV5-6 and TRBJ2-1, reads DAGVTQSPTHLIKTRGQQVTLRCSPKSGHDTVSWYQQALGQGPQFIFQYYEEEERQRGNFPDRFSGHQFPNYSSELNVNALLLGDSALYLCASSYSGGTWEQFFGPGTRLTVL.

J is TRBJ2-1 and V is TRBV7-2, with a tentative D call TRBD2 (6 bases). The CDR3 has 15 residues. The germline V gene encodes CDR1 SGHTA and CDR2 FQGNSA. V shed 5 bases and J shed 6 bases, with 17 bases lying between them. The CDR3 reads CASSSPSRELNEQFF. The CDR3 DNA reads TGTGCCAGCAGCAGCCCCTCACGGGAGCTCAATGAGCAGTTCTTC.

This clonotype was seen many times. The rearrangement joins TRBV10-3 to TRBJ1-3; D gene uncertain. Trimming cost V 2 bases and J 0 bases, with 2 bases left between them. This CDR3 contains 13 residues. Per the germline V gene, CDR1 is ENHRY and CDR2 is SYGVKD. CDR3 bases: TGTGCCATCAGTGAGGGCTCTGGAAACACCATATATTTT. Its translation is CAISEGSGNTIYF.